This TCR beta chain came from a study of T cells of healthy individuals. As for this clonotype: The junction departs from the called germline gene at one end, perhaps through a read error.

MiXCR, applied by TCRdb to the 5' RACE reads, yields one record per CDR3 protein. The table includes about 82,000 distinct CDR3 sequences, approximately 5.4% detected once. This clonotype was sampled from a female donor in good health.

As DNA, the CDR3 is TGTGCCAGCAGTCACTCCGGGGGGACAACTTACAATGAGCAGTTCTTC. This sequence encodes CASSHSGGTTYNEQFF. This chain uses TRBV6-2 or TRBV6-3 with TRBJ2-1; perhaps TRBD2 as D (7 bases). This CDR3 region has 16 residues. In germline, CDR1 is MNHEY, CDR2 SVGEGT.